The 10 T cell receptor beta chains below come from one sample, sequenced in a study of blood T cell repertoires in COVID-19. Clones were sequenced by immunoSEQ multiplex PCR, and TCRdb holds only the in-frame ones, with some missing. Of about 150,000 clones listed, approximately 86% are singletons. Sequenced: peripheral blood. The source is a woman over 75 with COVID-19, enrolled during active disease.

The V and J genes are TRBV29-1 and TRBJ2-2, with TRBD2 matching over 11 bases. The CDR3 is made up of 16 amino acids. Germline-derived CDR1 and CDR2 are SQVTM and ANQGSEA. Trimming took 4 bases from V and 5 from J; bases not matched to a gene: 9. The CDR3, as DNA: TGCAGCGTTGCAACTAGCGGGAGTGGGAGTACCGGGGAGCTGTTTTTT. Its translation: CSVATSGSGSTGELFF.

The chain employs TRBV19 and TRBJ2-7; tentatively, D is TRBD2 (5 bases). The length of the CDR3 is 14 residues. Germline CDR1 is LNHDA and CDR2 is SQIVND (reference sequence). Trimming removed 5 bases from V and 1 base from J, with 12 bases in between. CDR3 sequence reads: CASSATLGSYEQYF. In DNA, the CDR3 is TGTGCCAGTAGTGCGACACTAGGATCCTACGAGCAGTACTTC.

The chain is built from TRBV7-3 and TRBJ1-5; 11 bases map to TRBD1. The J segment lost 2 bases and the V segment lost 8 bases, leaving 8 bases of the junction unmatched. Germline CDR1 is SGHTA and CDR2 is FQGTGA. This CDR3 has 16 residues. CDR3 nucleotides: TGTGCCAGCGCCCGGGACAGGGGGTTTGGCAATCAGCCCCAGCATTTT. It encodes CASARDRGFGNQPQHF.

The J gene is TRBJ1-2, the V gene TRBV2; weak D call: TRBD1 (6 bases). Trimming cost V 4 bases and J 4 bases, with 16 bases left between them. Germline CDR1 reads SNHLY; CDR2 reads FYNNEI. CDR3 length equals 15 residues. In nucleotides, the CDR3 is TGTGCCAGCAGTGCGCAGGGGACCCATTCCTATGGCTACACCTTC. Protein: CASSAQGTHSYGYTF.

This clone was counted between two and nine times. The CDR3 sequence is CASSIEGAGELFF. The CDR3 DNA reads as TGTGCCAGTAGTATAGAGGGAGCAGGGGAGCTGTTTTTT. The chain has TRBV19 and TRBJ2-2; possible D gene TRBD2, 5 bases. The CDR3 has 13 amino acids. The V gene's germline CDR1 is LNHDA and CDR2 SQIVND (reference sequence). V lost 0 bases, J lost 8 bases, and 7 bases lay in between.

The genes are TRBV19 and TRBJ2-1, with 9 bases matching TRBD2. CDR3 length: 18 amino acids. With 2 bases clipped from V and 8 bases from J, the junction kept 16 bases outside the gene matches. Germline lookup yields CDR1 LNHDA and CDR2 SQIVND (reference sequence). The CDR3 coding sequence is TGTGCCAGTAGTATAAGAGGATTAGCGGGAGTCCCTAGGGATGAGCAGTTCTTC. Translation gives CASSIRGLAGVPRDEQFF.

The V gene is TRBV19, the J gene TRBJ1-1; 8 bases fit TRBD1. The CDR3 loop spans 15 amino acids. The junction had 11 bases not matched to a gene; V was cut back by 7 bases and J by 4 bases. Germline CDR1 LNHDA, CDR2 SQIVND (reference sequence). The CDR3 DNA reads TGTGCCAGTACGAGGCCCAGGGGGCTGGTCACTGAAGCTTTCTTT. Protein: CASTRPRGLVTEAFF.

The chain is built from TRBV19 and TRBJ2-7; 7 bases fit TRBD1. The V gene's germline CDR1 is LNHDA and CDR2 SQIVND (reference sequence). The V and J ends lost 2 bases and 2 bases, in that order; junction bases with no gene match: 15. CDR3 length: 18 amino acids. CDR3 sequence (DNA): TGTGCCAGTAGTATACCCACCTCGAGGACGACAGGGCCCTACGAGCAGTACTTC. Protein product: CASSIPTSRTTGPYEQYF. The full variable domain, in which reference TRBV19 and TRBJ2-7 provide the parts outside the CDR3, is DGGITQSPKYLFRKEGQNVTLSCEQNLNHDAMYWYRQDPGQGLRLIYYSQIVNDFQKGDIAEGYSVSREKKESFPLTVTSAQKNPTAFYLCASSIPTSRTTGPYEQYFGPGTRLTVT.

The V gene is TRBV7-8, the J gene TRBJ1-3; D unclear. The CDR3 runs to 17 residues. CDR1 SGHVS and CDR2 FQNEAQ come from the germline V gene. Trimming cost V 4 bases and J 4 bases, with 20 bases left between them. The CDR3 DNA reads as TGTGCCAGCAGCTACGTTATAGAGGGCGCTCAGGGAAACACCATATATTTT. Encoded protein: CASSYVIEGAQGNTIYF.

This clone has a handful of counts. One end of the junction varies from germline; a read error may be responsible. This chain joins TRBV12-3 or TRBV12-4 and TRBJ2-7; 9 bases align to TRBD2. CDR3 length: 13 residues. The chain's CDR3 is CASSPWGLASLDF. CDR3 DNA sequence: TGTGCCAGCAGCCCCTGGGGACTAGCTTCGTTGGACTTC.